This entry concerns a single TCR beta chain. Only in-frame clones appear in the TCRdb table, and some are missing; sequencing was by immunoSEQ multiplex PCR. Of roughly 80,000 clones in the sample, around 88% are singletons; the top ten hold more than 4.5%. These data belong to a study of blood T cell repertoires in COVID-19. About the research overall: From the United States, Italy and Spain came samples of acute and convalescent COVID-19.

The sample consisted of peripheral blood. The sequence came from a woman aged 80 or over with acute or convalescent COVID-19.

This CDR3 is CAWSVRRGNQPQHF. CDR3 nucleotides: TGTGCCTGGAGTGTACGGAGGGGCAATCAGCCCCAGCATTTT. The chain has TRBV30 and TRBJ1-5, with D unresolved. This CDR3 is built from 14 residues. CDR1 and CDR2 from the germline V gene are GTSNPN and SVGIG (reference sequence). V lost 0 bases and J 2 bases, leaving 8 bases between the germline ends. The full variable domain, rest sourced from reference TRBV30 and TRBJ1-5, is SQTIHQWPATLVQPVGSPLSLECTVEGTSNPNLYWYRQAAGRGLQLLFYSVGIGQISSEVPQNLSASRPQDRQFILSSKKLLLSDSGFYLCAWSVRRGNQPQHFGDGTRLSIL.